These 26 T cell receptor beta chains originate from one sample sequenced in a study of spatial heterogeneity in lung cancer. Using its own MiXCR run on the 5' RACE reads, TCRdb lists one record per CDR3 protein. Among 20,000 to 25,000 distinct CDR3 sequences listed, approximately 4.4% were seen once. Indicated time point: sample taken at primary tumor resection. Extraction of whole RNA from tumor, nontumor lung or frozen PBMC preceded unsorted sequencing. The sequenced sample was PBMCs, obtained at surgery. The receptors originated from a male donor with early-stage non-small cell lung cancer.

In the case of this clonotype: This CDR3 is missing its conserved last phenylalanine or tryptophan, likely due to a read error. The genes are TRBV5-1 and TRBJ2-3; TRBD2 agrees at 11 bases. The CDR3 runs to 16 residues. Germline lookup yields CDR1 SGHRS and CDR2 YFSETQ. The junction had 2 bases not matched to a gene; V was cut back by 0 bases and J by 2 bases. The CDR3 spells CASSLELAGDTDTQYL. The CDR3 region has the DNA TGCGCCAGCAGCTTGGAACTAGCGGGGGACACAGATACGCAGTATCTT.

In its sample, this clonotype was seen once. A read error is possible here, since a much larger clone lies one base away. This chain connects TRBV10-1 to TRBJ1-4, with D unclear. This CDR3 region has 13 residues. The germline V gene has CDR1 WNHNN and CDR2 SYGVQD (reference sequence). The CDR3: CASSRTTNEKLIF. The CDR3 coding sequence is TGCGCCAGCAGTAGAACAACTAATGAAAAACTGATTTTT.

This clonotype occurred many times. The rearrangement joins TRBV7-3 to TRBJ2-3, with TRBD1 identical over 8 bases. Germline CDR1 SGHTA, CDR2 FQGTGA. Trimming cost V 2 bases and J 3 bases; bases outside gene matches: 4. This CDR3 comprises 15 residues. The CDR3 sequence is CASSLGQGATDTQYF. DNA of the CDR3: TGTGCCAGCAGCTTAGGGCAGGGGGCGACAGATACGCAGTATTTT.

Ten or more counts support this clonotype. The rearrangement uses TRBV7-8 and TRBJ1-4, with TRBD1 as a possible D gene (5 bases). Looked up from germline, CDR1 is SGHVS and CDR2 is FQNEAQ. This CDR3 is 16 amino acids long. V lost 1 base and J 8 bases, leaving 17 bases between the germline ends. The CDR3 is CASSLGGRAVGEKLFF. In DNA, the CDR3 is TGTGCCAGCAGCTTAGGTGGCAGGGCAGTTGGAGAAAAACTGTTTTTT.

This clonotype is medium-sized in the sample. This rearrangement joins TRBV12-3 or TRBV12-4 to TRBJ2-7; 12 bases line up with TRBD2. Trimming removed 7 bases from V and 3 bases from J; junction bases left unmatched: 7. The CDR3 runs 15 residues. The CDR3 is CASTNGLAGSYEQYF. The CDR3 DNA reads TGTGCCAGCACCAATGGACTAGCGGGAAGCTACGAGCAGTACTTC.

This clonotype came up a few times. The V call is TRBV11-2, the J call TRBJ2-1, with D possibly being TRBD1 or TRBD2 (5 bases each). Trimming took off 0 bases at V and 12 bases at J, with 18 bases between the two ends. Per the germline V gene, CDR1 is SGHAT and CDR2 is FQNNGV. CDR3 length: 15 amino acids. The CDR3 region is CASSLEGTVTGGQFF. Here the CDR3 DNA reads TGTGCCAGCAGCTTAGAAGGGACGGTAACTGGGGGGCAGTTCTTC.

In this sample, this clonotype turned up many times. This rearrangement joins TRBV10-3 to TRBJ2-3; D is unresolved. The length of the CDR3 is 13 residues. In germline, CDR1 is ENHRY, CDR2 SYGVKD. Trimming took 3 bases from V and 0 from J, leaving 4 bases between them. DNA for the CDR3: TGTGCCATCAGTGAACAGAGCACAGATACGCAGTATTTT. It is translated as CAISEQSTDTQYF.

This clonotype was counted ten times or more. The chain recombines TRBV12-3 or TRBV12-4 with TRBJ2-2; D is undetermined. The CDR3 sequence is 14 residues long. V dropped 3 bases and J dropped 8 bases, with 13 bases sitting between them. CDR3 coding DNA: TGTGCCAGCAGTTTCTCGTTCCAACAAGGGGAGCTGTTTTTT. It specifies CASSFSFQQGELFF.

There are many counts of this clonotype. The chain employs TRBV7-6 and TRBJ2-2; TRBD1 aligns across 9 bases. CDR3 length equals 15 residues. The J segment lost 4 bases and the V segment lost 5 bases, leaving 5 bases of the junction unmatched. Germline V gene lookup returns CDR1 SGHVS and CDR2 FNYEAQ. CDR3 region: CASSGGQGVTGELFF. The DNA of the CDR3 is TGTGCCAGCAGCGGGGGACAGGGTGTCACCGGGGAGCTGTTTTTT. Looking up the rest from reference TRBV7-6 and TRBJ2-2 gives the full variable domain: GAGVSQSPRYKVTKRGQDVALRCDPISGHVSLYWYRQALGQGPEFLTYFNYEAQQDKSGLPNDRFSAERPEGSISTLTIQRTEQRDSAMYRCASSGGQGVTGELFFGEGSRLTVL.

This clonotype was recorded many times. The rearrangement joins TRBV30 to TRBJ2-3; TRBD2 agrees at 8 bases. Germline lookup yields CDR1 GTSNPN and CDR2 SVGIG (reference sequence). The V segment lost 2 bases and the J segment 2 bases; nucleotides outside the gene matches: 3. The CDR3 sequence is 14 residues long. CDR3: CAWSPGGDTDTQYF. Here the CDR3 DNA reads TGTGCCTGGAGTCCCGGGGGGGACACAGATACGCAGTATTTT. Combining the CDR3 with reference TRBV30 and TRBJ2-3 gives the whole variable domain SQTIHQWPATLVQPVGSPLSLECTVEGTSNPNLYWYRQAAGRGLQLLFYSVGIGQISSEVPQNLSASRPQDRQFILSSKKLLLSDSGFYLCAWSPGGDTDTQYFGPGTRLTVL.

This clonotype was detected many times. The chain recombines TRBV20-1 with TRBJ2-7; D might be TRBD2 (6 bases). Germline values: CDR1 DFQATT, CDR2 SNEGSKA (reference sequence). The CDR3 is 13 residues long. V lost 3 bases and J lost 0, with 9 bases in between. In DNA form, the CDR3 reads TGCAGTGCTAGTAGCGGTTACTCCTACGAGCAGTACTTC. This codes for CSASSGYSYEQYF.

The sample holds a few counts of this clonotype. This chain uses TRBV2 with TRBJ2-7; TRBD1 matches 8 bases. The CDR3 length is 14 residues. From germline, CDR1 is SNHLY and CDR2 FYNNEI. V was clipped by 1 base and J by 6 bases; unmatched bases: 5. The CDR3, as DNA: TGTGCCAGCAGTGAAGGGACAGGGTATACCGAGCAGTACTTC. Residues: CASSEGTGYTEQYF.

At least ten counts were recorded for this clonotype. This chain joins TRBV2 and TRBJ2-2, with D possibly being TRBD1 (5 bases). Germline values: CDR1 SNHLY, CDR2 FYNNEI. The CDR3 loop spans 15 amino acids. V was pared by 5 bases and J by 0 bases, with 10 bases between. The CDR3: CASSRDSTNTGELFF. CDR3 nucleotide sequence: TGTGCCAGCAGTCGAGACAGTACGAACACCGGGGAGCTGTTTTTT. Using reference TRBV2 and TRBJ2-2 for the parts outside the CDR3, the full variable domain is EPEVTQTPSHQVTQMGQEVILRCVPISNHLYFYWYRQILGQKVEFLVSFYNNEISEKSEIFDDQFSVERPDGSNFTLKIRSTKLEDSAMYFCASSRDSTNTGELFFGEGSRLTVL.

This clonotype was observed many times. Its ends do not fully match the called genes, so a read error is possible. This sequence joins TRBV7-7 and TRBJ2-3; the D is unclear. Per germline, CDR1 SSHAT and CDR2 FNYEAQ (reference sequence). This CDR3 region has 13 residues. CDR3 region: CASSLSLVDTQYF. In nucleotides, the CDR3 is TGTGCTAGCAGCCTTTCTCTAGTAGATACGCAGTATTTT.

This clonotype has at least ten counts. J is TRBJ2-3 and V is TRBV9; D may be TRBD1 or TRBD2 (6 bases each). Germline-derived CDR1 and CDR2 are SGDLS and YYNGEE. The CDR3 is 16 amino acids. The ends were cut back, 4 bases at V and 6 bases at J, with 21 bases in the middle. The CDR3 protein is CASSPVKGVAVDTQYF. DNA for the CDR3: TGTGCCAGCAGCCCCGTGAAGGGGGTAGCGGTGGATACGCAGTATTTT.

This clonotype was seen repeatedly, ten times or more. The chain links TRBV28 to TRBJ1-6, with D unresolved. Trimming stripped 7 bases from V and 7 bases from J, with 11 bases between. The CDR3 runs to 13 residues. Germline V lookup: CDR1 MDHEN, CDR2 SYDVKM. The CDR3 spells CASIKNPNSPLHF. DNA of the CDR3: TGTGCCAGCATTAAAAATCCAAATTCACCCCTCCACTTT.

This clonotype was observed many times. The CDR3 DNA follows: TGTGCCAGCAGCTTACCGACTGGACCAGGCTACACCTTC. This encodes CASSLPTGPGYTF. This chain links TRBV11-1 with TRBJ1-2; D is uncertain. The CDR3 is 13 amino acids. The germline V gene has CDR1 SGHAT and CDR2 FQDESV (reference sequence). The V end lost 2 bases, the J end lost 8 bases, and 12 bases lay between the germline ends.

This clonotype was found many times. This chain links TRBV9 with TRBJ2-1, with TRBD1 matching over 7 bases. Germline V gene data show CDR1 as SGDLS and CDR2 as YYNGEE. The V segment lost 4 bases and the J segment 3 bases; nucleotides outside the gene matches: 7. This CDR3 is 15 amino acids long. DNA of the CDR3: TGTGCCAGCAGCCCAAGACAGGGAGACTACAATGAGCAGTTCTTC. Translated: CASSPRQGDYNEQFF.

The chain couples TRBV5-1 to TRBJ2-6, with 12 bases fitting TRBD1. Germline values: CDR1 SGHRS, CDR2 YFSETQ. This CDR3 region has 18 residues. J lost 4 bases, V lost 1 base, and 6 bases had no gene match. Written as DNA, the CDR3 is TGCGCCAGCAGCTTGCGGGACAGGGGGCTCGACGGGGCCAACGTCCTGACTTTC. It translates to CASSLRDRGLDGANVLTF.

In its sample, this clonotype was seen many times. The V and J genes are TRBV9 and TRBJ1-2; 8 bases agree with TRBD1. The germline V gene has CDR1 SGDLS and CDR2 YYNGEE. The CDR3 has 17 amino acids. With 5 bases clipped from V and 4 bases from J, the junction kept 16 bases outside the gene matches. CDR3 protein: CASRNLGTGGVGYGYTF. The CDR3 region has the DNA TGTGCCAGCAGGAACTTGGGAACAGGGGGAGTGGGCTATGGCTACACCTTC.

This clonotype was counted ten times or more. The V call is TRBV7-9, the J call TRBJ1-6, with 7 bases identical to TRBD1. Germline V gene sequence: CDR1 SEHNR, CDR2 FQNEAQ (reference sequence). The CDR3 length is 14 residues. J gave up 12 bases and V 5 bases, and 10 bases lay outside the gene matches. The CDR3 here is CASSGGTELRPLHF. In DNA form, the CDR3 reads TGTGCCAGCAGCGGAGGGACAGAATTACGACCCCTCCACTTT.

This clonotype has a count of ten or more. V is TRBV6-1 and J is TRBJ2-4; no clear D gene. Trimming pared 7 bases from V and 3 bases from J, leaving 22 bases between. The CDR3 spans 17 residues. The germline V gene encodes CDR1 MNHNS and CDR2 SASEGT. The CDR3 nucleotides read TGTGCCAGCAACACCATTAGTGGTGCCCTTGACAAAAACATTCAGTACTTC. Its translation: CASNTISGALDKNIQYF.

This clonotype has a count of ten or more. This chain joins TRBV28 and TRBJ1-1; unclear D gene. The V end was cut by 3 bases, the J end by 4 bases, with 12 bases between. The V gene's germline CDR1 is MDHEN and CDR2 SYDVKM. The CDR3 contains 14 residues. CDR3 DNA: TGTGCCAGCAGTTTTCGGGGTCGGGCCACTGAAGCTTTCTTT. Translation: CASSFRGRATEAFF.

This clonotype was seen a handful of times. The chain recombines TRBV7-9 with TRBJ1-3; D unclear. The CDR3 contains 16 residues. Germline CDR1 and CDR2: SEHNR and FQNEAQ (reference sequence). CDR3 loop: CASEEGRKKSGNTIYF. The CDR3, as DNA: TGTGCGAGCGAAGAGGGCAGGAAGAAGTCTGGAAACACCATATATTTT.

This clonotype was seen many times. The chain recombines TRBV7-9 with TRBJ2-5; no firm D call. Germline V gene data show CDR1 as SEHNR and CDR2 as FQNEAQ (reference sequence). Trimming took 5 bases from V and 1 from J, leaving 11 bases between them. The CDR3 extends over 14 amino acids. CDR3 region: CASSPGFLQETQYF. CDR3 sequence (DNA): TGTGCCAGCAGCCCGGGTTTCCTCCAAGAGACCCAGTACTTC.

This clonotype was counted many times. This sequence joins TRBV6-1 and TRBJ2-5; D unclear. Trimming cost V 6 bases and J 3 bases, with 11 bases left between them. The V gene's germline CDR1 is MNHNS and CDR2 SASEGT. CDR3 size: 13 residues. CDR3 sequence reads: CASRHAVKETQYF. The CDR3, as DNA: TGTGCCAGCAGGCACGCGGTCAAAGAGACCCAGTACTTC.